This T cell receptor (beta chain) was sequenced during a study of identical twins (dated by TCRdb to 2015 to 2016). About the study as a whole: The study deep-sequenced TCR alpha and beta repertoires from monozygotic twins, unrelated adults of various ages and cord blood to test whether fetal clonotypes persist. To rule out contamination, replicate twin experiments were performed at different times with different library preparation protocols. Here is what the overall study found, with its caveats: Zero-insertion analyses could be partly confounded by invariant T cells such as MAIT and iNKT, though diverse VJ usage argued against such confounding for most clonotypes. The excess sharing between twins in beta out-of-frame sequences was weaker because fewer shared sequences reduced the signal-to-noise ratio. Compared with coincidental sharing between unrelated individuals, out-of-frame TCR alpha sequences shared between twins showed an excess of sequences with low generation probability. Abundant cord blood beta clonotypes carried fewer insertions; young adult naive repertoires showed a weaker similar trend, while memory repertoires showed none. In monozygotic twins, out-of-frame TCR alpha sharing was systematically underestimated by recombination models, although the models agreed with sharing between unrelated individuals. Because the same donors could not be followed over many years, the conclusions relied on cross-sectional statistical analysis.

Library construction relied on 5' RACE. Data came from an Illumina HiSeq 2000. Template switching introduced a universal primer binding site; the final cDNA contained a unique molecular identifier, enabling accurate counting of TCR cDNA molecules. First-strand cDNA for TCR alpha and beta chains was synthesized from specific primers in the conserved constant-segment region. Each cDNA library was double barcoded, with a SMART-Mk sample barcode plus Illumina barcodes, to control for contamination. TruSeq adapter sequences, together with Illumina sample barcodes, were added in two successive PCR steps. Sequencing of the TCR alpha and beta cDNA libraries was done on the Illumina HiSeq platform using custom primers. On the authors' methods: Raw reads were processed with MiGEC to extract unique molecular identifiers, and MiXCR was used to determine CDR3 positions. For each individual, recombination models were inferred using an EM algorithm with the repgenHMM and IGoR tools. Shared clonotypes were analyzed with the tcR package in R, and sharing was normalized by the product of cloneset sizes. To study raw recombination free of thymic and clonal selection effects, out-of-frame nonproductive sequences were analyzed. TCRdb trimmed the raw reads at Q25, called clones with MiXCR and kept productive beta chains. CDR3 protein sequences are deduplicated, and each keeps its most common genes and DNA. For this entry, the V and J calls and clone size follow TCRdb and not the study's own pipeline. The sample table shows some 260,000 distinct CDR3 sequences, and around 15% are seen once. The ten largest make up approximately 9.3% of the sample.

About this clonotype: It lacks a known antigen. One end of the junction is discordant with germline, which a read error may explain.

From a lookup of the germline V gene, CDR1 and CDR2 are WSHSY and SAAADI. The CDR3 measures 11 amino acids from cysteine to phenylalanine. Only CDR3 DNA is held: 33 bases, read in frame from base 1. Every donor was a healthy Caucasian. Using Miltenyi CD45RO+ enrichment and human naive T-cell isolation kits, memory (CD45RO+) and naive T cells were isolated from PBMC. The chain employs TRBV10-2 and TRBJ1-1, with the D segment identity uncertain. Sample: memory (CD45RO+) T cells sorted from blood. The cell subset or site tag for this specimen amounts to: CD45RO+ enriched T cells. This TCR was recovered from a woman aged 18-29 years in good health. The sequenced DNA: TGCGCCAGCAGTGAGTCTGCGACTCGGATCTTT. Protein translation: CASSESATRIF.